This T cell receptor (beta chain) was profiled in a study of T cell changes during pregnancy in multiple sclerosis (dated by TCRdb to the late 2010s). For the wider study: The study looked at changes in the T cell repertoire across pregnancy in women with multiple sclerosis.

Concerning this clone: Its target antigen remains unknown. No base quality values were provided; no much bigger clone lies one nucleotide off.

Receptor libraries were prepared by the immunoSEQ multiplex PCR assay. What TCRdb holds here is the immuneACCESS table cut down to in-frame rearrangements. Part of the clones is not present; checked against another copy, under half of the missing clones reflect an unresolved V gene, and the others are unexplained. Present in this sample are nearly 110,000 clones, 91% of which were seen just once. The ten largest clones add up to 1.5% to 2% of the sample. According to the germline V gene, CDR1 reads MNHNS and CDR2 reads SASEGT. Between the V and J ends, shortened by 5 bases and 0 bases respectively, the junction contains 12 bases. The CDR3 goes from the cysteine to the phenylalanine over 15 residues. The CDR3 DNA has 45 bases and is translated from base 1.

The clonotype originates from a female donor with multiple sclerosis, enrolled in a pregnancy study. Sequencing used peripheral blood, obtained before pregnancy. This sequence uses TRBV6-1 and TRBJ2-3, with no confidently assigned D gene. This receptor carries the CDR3 CASSPPSESTDTQYF. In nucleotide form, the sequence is TGTGCCAGCAGTCCGCCCAGCGAGAGCACAGATACGCAGTATTTT.